This passage covers 17 T cell receptor beta chains from one sample sequenced in a study of regulatory T cells in long-lasting Graves disease. Time point noted: newly diagnosed GD, antithyroid drugs for less than 3 months. With RNA extracted from PBMCs as input, the TCR library was made. CDR3-region Arm-PCR and iRepertoire HTBI primers produced the TCR beta libraries. Via MiXCR, TCRdb re-called the multiplex PCR reads, giving one row per CDR3 protein. The sample consists of around 400,000 distinct CDR3 sequences, 15% of them appearing once. The data also belong to a second study, concerning T cells in Graves' hyperthyroidism and ophthalmopathy.

This material consisted of peripheral blood mononuclear cells (PBMCs), taken at new diagnosis, from a patient treated with antithyroid drugs. These receptors came from a woman between 35 and 50 years old with Graves disease.

This clonotype was counted a few times. The gene calls are TRBV28 and TRBJ2-5, with D perhaps matching TRBD2 (6 bases). CDR1 and CDR2 (germline): MDHEN, SYDVKM. V lost 6 bases, J lost 2 bases, and 16 bases lay in between. The CDR3 is made up of 15 amino acids. CDR3 loop: CASSRVGSGQETQYF. In DNA, the CDR3 is TGTGCCAGCAGCCGAGTAGGGAGCGGGCAAGAGACCCAGTACTTC.

In the case of this clonotype: It may be a read error: a sequence one base away is much more abundant. In DNA, the CDR3 is TGTGCCGTAGGTAAGGGGTCCTACGATCAGTACTTC. Its protein product is CAVGKGSYDQYF. The V and J genes are TRBV27 and TRBJ2-7, with D possibly TRBD1 on 5 matching bases. The CDR3 extends over 12 amino acids. CDR1 and CDR2 (germline): MNHEY, SMNVEV (reference sequence).

Note on this clonotype: A much larger clonotype is one base distant, so this may be a read error. No conserved phenylalanine or tryptophan ends this CDR3, so it is likely a read error. This chain connects TRBV9 to TRBJ2-7; tentatively, D is TRBD2 (5 bases). Trimming took off 3 bases at V and 5 bases at J, with 15 bases between the two ends. CDR1 is SGDLS and CDR2 is YYNGEE in the germline V gene. The CDR3 extends over 14 amino acids. DNA of the CDR3: TGTGCCAGCAGCGCTAGCACAGAGGGCCACGAGCAGTACTTA. It encodes CASSASTEGHEQYL.

This clonotype was detected ten times or more. This chain joins TRBV7-8 and TRBJ2-6; TRBD1 agrees at 8 bases. This CDR3 spans 18 amino acids. Germline V gene data show CDR1 as SGHVS and CDR2 as FQNEAQ. Trimming took 5 bases from V and 0 from J; bases not matched to a gene: 9. The CDR3 DNA reads as TGTGCCAGCAGCGGAACCGGGACAGGATACTCTGGGGCCAACGTCCTGACTTTC. Amino acid sequence: CASSGTGTGYSGANVLTF.

The rearrangement joins TRBV19 to TRBJ2-1; 8 positions agree with TRBD2. The V gene's germline CDR1 is LNHDA and CDR2 SQIVND (reference sequence). The junction had 4 bases not matched to a gene; V was cut back by 3 bases and J by 0 bases. The CDR3 length is 16 residues. The CDR3 DNA is TGTGCCAGTAGTATTGCGGGGACTAGCTCCTACAATGAGCAGTTCTTC. This gives the protein CASSIAGTSSYNEQFF.

Ten or more counts support this clonotype. This rearrangement joins TRBV15 to TRBJ2-3; D possibly corresponds to TRBD1 (6 bases). Between the trimmed V and J ends, which lost 0 bases and 6 bases, there was a span of 10 bases. Germline CDR1 and CDR2: LNHNV and YYDKDF (reference sequence). This CDR3 comprises 14 residues. In DNA form, the CDR3 reads TGTGCCACCAGCAGAGAGGCAGGGGCGGATACGCAGTATTTT. The encoded protein is CATSREAGADTQYF.

This clonotype was seen repeatedly, ten times or more. V gene TRBV12-3 or TRBV12-4 combines with J gene TRBJ2-5; TRBD1 agrees at 7 bases. The CDR3 is made up of 13 amino acids. Trimming cost V 6 bases and J 4 bases; bases outside gene matches: 5. CDR3 residues: CASSWTGVETQYF. CDR3 DNA sequence: TGTGCCAGCAGCTGGACAGGAGTAGAGACCCAGTACTTC.

This clonotype was detected once. Possible read error: a much larger clone is one base away. The rearrangement uses TRBV28 and TRBJ2-1, with D perhaps TRBD1 or TRBD2 (5 bases each). Germline CDR1 is MDHEN and CDR2 is SYDVKM. The CDR3 length is 16 residues. V was pared by 5 bases and J by 6 bases, with 20 bases between. The CDR3 nucleotides read TGTGCCAGCAGTCTCAGGGACCTTAGACCGGGCAATGAGCAGTTCTTC. This sequence encodes CASSLRDLRPGNEQFF.

This clonotype was recorded many times. The chain is built from TRBV13 and TRBJ1-1, with 7 bases identical to TRBD1. Germline loops: CDR1 PRHDT, CDR2 FYEKMQ (reference sequence). V lost 9 bases and J lost 5; bases outside the gene matches: 9. This CDR3 comprises 13 residues. CDR3 protein: CASRQGGGTEAFF. CDR3 bases: TGTGCCAGTCGACAGGGCGGCGGGACTGAAGCTTTCTTT.

This clonotype was recorded only once. Germline and junction disagree at one end, which may indicate a read error. The V gene is TRBV19, the J gene TRBJ2-4; tentatively, D is TRBD2 (6 bases). Germline V gives CDR1 LNHDA, CDR2 SQIVND (reference sequence). This CDR3 is built from 15 residues. The chain's CDR3 is CASSSGPLAKKIQYF. The CDR3 region has the DNA TGTGCCAGTAGTAGTGGCCCACTAGCCAAAAAAATTCAGTACTTC.

This clonotype was seen ten or more times. The rearrangement links TRBV18 to TRBJ1-1, with D uncertain. V lost 0 bases and J lost 0, with 8 bases in between. Germline loops: CDR1 KGHSH, CDR2 LQKENI. This CDR3 spans 15 amino acids. For the CDR3, the DNA is TGTGCCAGCTCACCACCCTCACAGATGAACACTGAAGCTTTCTTT. Translation gives CASSPPSQMNTEAFF.

This clonotype occurred many times. The chain couples TRBV7-9 to TRBJ2-3; no reliable D call. Germline CDR1 SEHNR, CDR2 FQNEAQ (reference sequence). Trimming removed 5 bases from V and 0 bases from J, with 15 bases in between. This CDR3 spans 16 amino acids. The CDR3 spells CASSPTASISTDTQYF. In DNA form, the CDR3 reads TGTGCCAGCAGCCCCACGGCCAGCATTAGCACAGATACGCAGTATTTT.

This clonotype turned up a few times. The V call is TRBV10-3, the J call TRBJ2-1; D not certain. The germline V gene has CDR1 ENHRY and CDR2 SYGVKD. The V gene lost 4 bases and the J gene lost 8 bases, with 12 bases spanning the gap. The CDR3 is 13 residues long. The CDR3 nucleotides read TGTGCCATCAGTGGCCCAGCTAGGCATGAGCAGTTCTTC. The encoded protein is CAISGPARHEQFF.

The sample holds many counts of this clonotype. The chain carries TRBV2 and TRBJ1-5; weak D call: TRBD1 (5 bases). Trimming pared 4 bases from V and 0 bases from J, leaving 13 bases between. The CDR3 runs to 16 residues. Germline CDR1 and CDR2: SNHLY and FYNNEI. The CDR3 here is CASSVVMGDSNQPQHF. The DNA of the CDR3 is TGTGCCAGCAGTGTTGTCATGGGGGATAGCAATCAGCCCCAGCATTTT.

This rearrangement joins TRBV15 to TRBJ2-1; D is undetermined. Per germline, CDR1 LNHNV and CDR2 YYDKDF (reference sequence). The V end lost 0 bases, the J end lost 11 bases, and 14 bases lay between the germline ends. The CDR3 consists of 14 residues. As DNA, the CDR3 is TGTGCCACCAGCAGAGATTATTCGTTGAGGCAGCAGTTCTTC. This gives the protein CATSRDYSLRQQFF.

This clonotype was seen at least ten times. This chain uses TRBV9 with TRBJ2-5; 11 nucleotides line up with TRBD2. V dropped 4 bases and J dropped 5; count of bases not matched to a gene: 7. The V gene's germline CDR1 is SGDLS and CDR2 YYNGEE. This CDR3 comprises 15 residues. CDR3 coding DNA: TGTGCCAGCAGCAAACTAGCGGGAGAGGGGGAGACCCAGTACTTC. This gives the protein CASSKLAGEGETQYF.

As concerns this clonotype: The junction shows a germline mismatch at one end, possibly a read error. The CDR3, as DNA: TGCGCCAGCAGCCAAGTCCTGACAGGGGGAACTCAAGAGGCCCAGTACTTC. It yields the protein CASSQVLTGGTQEAQYF. J is TRBJ2-5 and V is TRBV4-1, with 9 bases that match TRBD1. Germline CDR1 reads MGHRA; CDR2 reads YSYEKL. There are 17 residues in the CDR3.